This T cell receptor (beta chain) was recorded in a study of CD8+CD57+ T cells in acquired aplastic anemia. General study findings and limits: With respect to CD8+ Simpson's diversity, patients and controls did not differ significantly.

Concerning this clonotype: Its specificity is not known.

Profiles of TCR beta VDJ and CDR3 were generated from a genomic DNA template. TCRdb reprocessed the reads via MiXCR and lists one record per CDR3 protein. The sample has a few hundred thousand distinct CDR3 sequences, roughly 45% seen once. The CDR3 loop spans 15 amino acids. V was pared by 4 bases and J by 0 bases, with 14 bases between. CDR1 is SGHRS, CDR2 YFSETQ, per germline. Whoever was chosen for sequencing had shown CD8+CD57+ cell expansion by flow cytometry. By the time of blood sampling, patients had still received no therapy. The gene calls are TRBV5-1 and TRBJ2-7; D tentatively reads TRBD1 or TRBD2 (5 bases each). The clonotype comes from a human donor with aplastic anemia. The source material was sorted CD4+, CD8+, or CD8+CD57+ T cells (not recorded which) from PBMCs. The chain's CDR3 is CASSQYGAASYEQYF. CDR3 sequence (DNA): TGCGCCAGCAGCCAGTACGGGGCAGCCTCCTACGAGCAGTACTTC.